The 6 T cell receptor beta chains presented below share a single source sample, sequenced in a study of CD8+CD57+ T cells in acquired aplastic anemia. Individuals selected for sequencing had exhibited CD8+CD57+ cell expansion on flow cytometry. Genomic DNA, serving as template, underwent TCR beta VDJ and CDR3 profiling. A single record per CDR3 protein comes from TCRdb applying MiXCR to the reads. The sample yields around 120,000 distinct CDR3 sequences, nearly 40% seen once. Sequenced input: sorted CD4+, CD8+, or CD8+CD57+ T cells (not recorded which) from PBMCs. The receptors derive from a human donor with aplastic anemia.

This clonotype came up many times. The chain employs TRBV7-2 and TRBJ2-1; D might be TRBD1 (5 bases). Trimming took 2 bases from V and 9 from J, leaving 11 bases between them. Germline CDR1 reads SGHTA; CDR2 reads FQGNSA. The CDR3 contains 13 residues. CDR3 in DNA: TGTGCCAGCAGCTTATTAGGGCAGGGTGAGCAGTTCTTC. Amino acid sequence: CASSLLGQGEQFF.

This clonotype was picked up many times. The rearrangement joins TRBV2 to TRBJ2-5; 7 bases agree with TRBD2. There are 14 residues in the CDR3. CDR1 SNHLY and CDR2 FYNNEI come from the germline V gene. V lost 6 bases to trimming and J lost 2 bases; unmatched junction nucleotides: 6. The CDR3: CASSAGEQQETQYF. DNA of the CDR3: TGTGCCAGCAGCGCGGGGGAGCAACAAGAGACCCAGTACTTC. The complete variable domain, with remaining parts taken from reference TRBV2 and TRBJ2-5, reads EPEVTQTPSHQVTQMGQEVILRCVPISNHLYFYWYRQILGQKVEFLVSFYNNEISEKSEIFDDQFSVERPDGSNFTLKIRSTKLEDSAMYFCASSAGEQQETQYFGPGTRLLVL.

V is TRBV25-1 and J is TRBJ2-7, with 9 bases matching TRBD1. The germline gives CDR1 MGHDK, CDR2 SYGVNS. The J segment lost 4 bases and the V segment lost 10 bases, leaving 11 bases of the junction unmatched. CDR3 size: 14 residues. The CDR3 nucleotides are TGTGCCACCGCCACGGGACAGGGTACGTACGAGCAGTACTTC. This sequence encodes CATATGQGTYEQYF.

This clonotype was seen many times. CDR3 sequence (DNA): TGTGCCAGCAGTTTAGGCAGGGGGTCCTACGAGCAGTACTTC. Its translation: CASSLGRGSYEQYF. The V and J genes are TRBV28 and TRBJ2-7; 7 nucleotides match TRBD1. The CDR3 consists of 14 residues. Losses at the gene ends were 2 bases for V and 1 base for J; bases not matched to a gene: 2. Germline CDR1 MDHEN, CDR2 SYDVKM.

The CDR3 protein is CASSQIPGRGDTEAFF. In DNA, the CDR3 is TGTGCCAGCAGCCAAATCCCGGGACGGGGGGACACTGAAGCTTTCTTT. The rearrangement links TRBV3-1 to TRBJ1-1; TRBD1 might be the D (5 bases). The CDR3 consists of 16 residues. CDR1 LGHDT and CDR2 YNNKEL come from the germline V gene (reference sequence). V shed 2 bases and J shed 3 bases, with 16 bases lying between them.

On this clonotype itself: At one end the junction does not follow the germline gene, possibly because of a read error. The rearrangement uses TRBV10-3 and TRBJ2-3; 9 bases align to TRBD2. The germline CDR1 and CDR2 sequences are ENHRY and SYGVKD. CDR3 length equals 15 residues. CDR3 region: CASSGSSGGPDTQYF. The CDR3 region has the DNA TGTGCCAGCAGTGGAAGTAGCGGGGGACCAGATACGCAGTATTTT.